This T cell receptor (beta chain) was identified during a study of blood T cell repertoires in COVID-19. V lost 4 bases, J lost 4 bases, and 17 bases lay in between. Germline V gene data show CDR1 as MNHNS and CDR2 as SASEGT. The CDR3 consists of 16 residues. TCRdb's table, derived via immunoSEQ multiplex PCR, lists solely in-frame clones and lacks some. The sample shows some 180,000 clones, 85% of them seen only once. This sequence originates from a woman in her sixties or seventies with acute or convalescent COVID-19. Specimen: peripheral blood. V and J are TRBV6-1 and TRBJ1-3; unclear D gene. The CDR3 region has the DNA TGTGCCAGCAGTGTCAGGAACCCGTCCCCCGGAAACACCATATATTTT. This gives the protein CASSVRNPSPGNTIYF.